These 18 T cell receptor beta chains were sequenced from one sample in a study of T cell changes during pregnancy in multiple sclerosis. This table comes from immunoSEQ multiplex PCR, and its TCRdb copy is limited to in-frame clones, with some not included. This repertoire shows tens of thousands of clones, 85% to 90% found once; its top ten account for 7.6%. Sequencing was performed on CD8+ T cells from peripheral blood mononuclear cells, taken before pregnancy. The receptors come from a female donor with multiple sclerosis, enrolled in a pregnancy study.

The chain has TRBV5-1 and TRBJ1-2, with D uncertain. Germline CDR1 reads SGHRS; CDR2 reads YFSETQ. V was pared by 4 bases and J by 3 bases, with 7 bases between. This CDR3 is 12 amino acids long. This CDR3 is CASSLEDYGYTF. The CDR3 region has the DNA TGCGCCAGCAGCCTAGAGGACTATGGCTACACCTTC.

This chain links TRBV28 with TRBJ1-5; 8 nucleotides match TRBD1. Germline loops: CDR1 MDHEN, CDR2 SYDVKM. This CDR3 region has 15 residues. V shed 5 bases, J shed 4 bases, and the junction held 7 bases outside the gene matches. The CDR3 protein is CASSIRQGINQPQHF. DNA of the CDR3: TGTGCCAGCAGTATTCGACAGGGGATTAATCAGCCCCAGCATTTT.

This chain joins TRBV6-5 and TRBJ1-2; 7 bases are a match to TRBD1. The CDR3 totals 15 residues. Per germline, CDR1 MNHEY and CDR2 SVGAGI. J gave up 7 bases and V 0 bases, and 8 bases lay outside the gene matches. The CDR3 sequence is CASSYSETGWGGYTF. The CDR3 DNA follows: TGTGCCAGCAGTTACTCGGAGACAGGGTGGGGTGGCTACACCTTC.

V and J are TRBV4-2 and TRBJ2-3, with TRBD2 as a possible D gene (6 bases). CDR1 LGHNA and CDR2 YNFKEQ come from the germline V gene. Deletions cut 4 bases from V and 2 bases from J, with 13 bases between. The CDR3 is made up of 15 amino acids. The CDR3 DNA reads TGTGCCAGCAGCCGCCGGGACTGGTTCACAGATACGCAGTATTTT. It translates to CASSRRDWFTDTQYF.

This chain uses TRBV7-9 with TRBJ2-6, with unresolved D. Germline V gives CDR1 SEHNR, CDR2 FQNEAQ (reference sequence). Between the trimmed V and J ends, which lost 2 bases and 0 bases, there was a span of 5 bases. The CDR3 consists of 15 residues. The CDR3 coding sequence is TGTGCCAGCAGCTTACGGGTCTCTGGGGCCAACGTCCTGACTTTC. The encoded protein is CASSLRVSGANVLTF.

This chain joins TRBV30 and TRBJ2-6; possible D gene TRBD2, 5 bases. CDR3 length equals 13 residues. V was trimmed by 4 bases and J by 5 bases, leaving 9 bases between them. Germline V gene data show CDR1 as GTSNPN and CDR2 as SVGIG (reference sequence). CDR3 region: CAWIGGRANVLTF. Written as DNA, the CDR3 is TGTGCCTGGATCGGAGGTAGGGCCAACGTCCTGACTTTC.

This clone was observed a single time. The chain uses TRBV4-3 and TRBJ2-7; 7 bases are a match to TRBD1. This CDR3 contains 15 residues. The germline V gene has CDR1 LGHNA and CDR2 YSLEER. Trimming at V came to 4 bases and at J to 1 base, leaving 7 bases not matched to a gene. CDR3 in amino acids: CASSRLTGLSYEQYF. CDR3 bases: TGCGCCAGCAGCCGCCTGACAGGGTTATCCTACGAGCAGTACTTC.

This rearrangement joins TRBV7-9 to TRBJ2-5, with D possibly being TRBD1 (5 bases). V was trimmed by 4 bases and J by 0 bases, leaving 12 bases between them. Germline V CDR1 and CDR2: SEHNR, FQNEAQ (reference sequence). The CDR3 runs 15 residues. CDR3 sequence: CASSSGLPYQETQYF. The CDR3 DNA reads TGTGCCAGCAGCTCAGGGTTACCGTACCAAGAGACCCAGTACTTC.

This clone has just a few counts. The chain joins TRBV5-1 to TRBJ1-1, with 12 nucleotides matching TRBD1. Germline values: CDR1 SGHRS, CDR2 YFSETQ. With V trimmed by 4 bases and J by 7 bases, 5 bases remained unmatched. The CDR3 is 14 residues long. CDR3 loop: CASSPGTGGDEAFF. The CDR3 DNA reads TGCGCCAGCAGCCCTGGGACAGGGGGCGATGAAGCTTTCTTT.

The CDR3 spells CTSSQAWDRVGSYEQYF. CDR3 in DNA: TGCACCAGCAGCCAAGCATGGGACAGGGTAGGCTCCTACGAGCAGTACTTC. The rearrangement uses TRBV1 and TRBJ2-7; no check of the table's D call, TRBD1, against the DNA was made. TRBV1 is a pseudogene locus. The CDR3 consists of 17 residues.

CDR3 residues: CASSLTENTEAFF. The DNA of the CDR3 is TGCGCCAGCAGCTTGACTGAGAACACTGAAGCTTTCTTT. The chain employs TRBV5-1 and TRBJ1-1; D not resolved. V was pared by 1 base and J by 1 base, with 5 bases between. CDR1 is SGHRS, CDR2 YFSETQ, per germline. This CDR3 comprises 13 residues. The whole variable domain, filled in from reference TRBV5-1 and TRBJ1-1, reads KAGVTQTPRYLIKTRGQQVTLSCSPISGHRSVSWYQQTPGQGLQFLFEYFSETQRNKGNFPGRFSGRQFSNSRSEMNVSTLELGDSALYLCASSLTENTEAFFGQGTRLTVV.

This clone was picked up one time. The chain uses TRBV7-2 and TRBJ2-3, with D maybe TRBD2 (5 bases). V lost 4 bases and J lost 6, with 14 bases in between. Germline V gives CDR1 SGHTA, CDR2 FQGNSA. The CDR3 consists of 14 residues. The CDR3 here is CASSSIGIGDTQYF. CDR3 DNA: TGTGCCAGCAGCTCGATCGGGATTGGGGATACGCAGTATTTT.

By share, this clone counts as medium-sized. This chain joins TRBV27 and TRBJ2-1; D possibly corresponds to TRBD2 (6 bases). V shed 5 bases and J shed 7 bases, with 15 bases lying between them. This CDR3 is built from 14 residues. Germline V gene lookup returns CDR1 MNHEY and CDR2 SMNVEV (reference sequence). This CDR3 is CASSRGGGRNEQFF. The CDR3 nucleotides are TGTGCCAGCAGTCGCGGCGGAGGGAGGAATGAGCAGTTCTTC.

This clone occurred once. The V gene is TRBV18, the J gene TRBJ2-3, with 11 bases identical to TRBD2. CDR3 size: 16 residues. In germline, CDR1 is KGHSH, CDR2 LQKENI. The junction had 8 bases not matched to a gene; V was cut back by 6 bases and J by 3 bases. The CDR3 nucleotides read TGTGCCAGCTCGTTAGTAGCGGGAGGGCCAACAGATACGCAGTATTTT. Protein: CASSLVAGGPTDTQYF.

The CDR3 DNA follows: TGTGCCAGCAGCTTAGTGGGGGGATCCGATACGCAGTATTTT. Residues: CASSLVGGSDTQYF. The V call is TRBV7-9, the J call TRBJ2-3; D possibly corresponds to TRBD2 (6 bases). This CDR3 comprises 14 residues. Germline-derived CDR1 and CDR2 are SEHNR and FQNEAQ (reference sequence). Trimming cost V 1 base and J 6 bases, with 11 bases left between them.

V and J are TRBV10-3 and TRBJ1-5, with 7 bases lining up with TRBD1. The CDR3 consists of 15 residues. Germline V gene sequence: CDR1 ENHRY, CDR2 SYGVKD. V lost 2 bases and J lost 3; bases outside the gene matches: 4. CDR3 coding DNA: TGTGCCATCAGTGAGACAGACAGGGACAATCAGCCCCAGCATTTT. It yields the protein CAISETDRDNQPQHF.

This clone was seen once. The chain joins TRBV27 to TRBJ2-3, with TRBD2 matching 9 bases. Germline V lookup: CDR1 MNHEY, CDR2 SMNVEV (reference sequence). V trimming: 6 bases; J trimming: 3 bases; junction bases outside the gene matches: 13. CDR3 length: 17 residues. The DNA for the CDR3 is TGTGCCAGCAGAAGAAACCCAAGACTAGCGGTGACAGATACGCAGTATTTT. It yields the protein CASRRNPRLAVTDTQYF.

The chain joins TRBV9 to TRBJ2-7; 8 bases align to TRBD2. The CDR3 has 15 amino acids. V was pared by 0 bases and J by 4 bases, with 6 bases of the junction left unmatched. Germline CDR1 reads SGDLS; CDR2 reads YYNGEE. The CDR3 region has the DNA TGTGCCAGCAGCGTAGGTGGACTAGCAGTGTACGAGCAGTACTTC. Translation gives CASSVGGLAVYEQYF. The variable domain in full, with the rest retrieved from reference TRBV9 and TRBJ2-7, is DSGVTQTPKHLITATGQRVTLRCSPRSGDLSVYWYQQSLDQGLQFLIQYYNGEERAKGNILERFSAQQFPDLHSELNLSSLELGDSALYFCASSVGGLAVYEQYFGPGTRLTVT.